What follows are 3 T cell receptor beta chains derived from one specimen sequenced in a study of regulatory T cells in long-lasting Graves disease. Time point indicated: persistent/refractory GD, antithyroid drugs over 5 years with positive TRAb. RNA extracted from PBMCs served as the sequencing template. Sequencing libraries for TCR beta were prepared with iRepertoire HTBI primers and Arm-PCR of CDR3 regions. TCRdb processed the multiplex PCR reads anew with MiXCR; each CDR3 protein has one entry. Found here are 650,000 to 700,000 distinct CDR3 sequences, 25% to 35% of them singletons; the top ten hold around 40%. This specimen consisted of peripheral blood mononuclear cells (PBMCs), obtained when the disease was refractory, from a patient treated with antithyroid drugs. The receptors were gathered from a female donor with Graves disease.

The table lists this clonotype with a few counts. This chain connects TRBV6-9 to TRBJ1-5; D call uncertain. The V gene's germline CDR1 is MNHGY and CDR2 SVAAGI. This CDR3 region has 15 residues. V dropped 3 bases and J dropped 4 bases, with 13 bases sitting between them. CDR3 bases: TGTGCCAGCAGTTACCTACGGGCCACGAATCAGCCCCAGCATTTT. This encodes CASSYLRATNQPQHF.

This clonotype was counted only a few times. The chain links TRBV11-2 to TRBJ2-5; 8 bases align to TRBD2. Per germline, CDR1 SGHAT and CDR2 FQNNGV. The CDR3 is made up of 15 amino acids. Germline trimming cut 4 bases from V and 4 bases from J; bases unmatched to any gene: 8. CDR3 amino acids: CASSSSGSWTETQYF. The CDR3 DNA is TGTGCCAGCAGCTCTAGCGGGTCCTGGACAGAGACCCAGTACTTC.

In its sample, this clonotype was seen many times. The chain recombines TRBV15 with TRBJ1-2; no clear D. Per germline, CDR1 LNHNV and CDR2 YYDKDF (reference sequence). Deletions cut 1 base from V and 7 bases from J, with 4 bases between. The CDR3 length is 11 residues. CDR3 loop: CATSRGVGYTF. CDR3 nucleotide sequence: TGTGCCACCAGCAGAGGCGTTGGCTACACCTTC.